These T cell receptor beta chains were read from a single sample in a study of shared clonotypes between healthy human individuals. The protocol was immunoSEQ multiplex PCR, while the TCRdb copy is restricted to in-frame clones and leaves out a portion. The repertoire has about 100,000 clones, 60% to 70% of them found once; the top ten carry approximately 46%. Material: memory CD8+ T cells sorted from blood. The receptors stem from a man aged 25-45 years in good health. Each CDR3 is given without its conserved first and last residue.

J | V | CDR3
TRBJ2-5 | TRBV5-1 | ASSYGTSYQETQY
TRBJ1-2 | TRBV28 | ASSLSGDGYT
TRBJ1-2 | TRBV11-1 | ASSLPVHYGYT
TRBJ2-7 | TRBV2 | ASSGIAEGYEQY
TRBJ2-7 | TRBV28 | ASRPGSSYEQY
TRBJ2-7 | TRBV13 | ASSFSGGSYEQY
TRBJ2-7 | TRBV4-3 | ASSQEQGAYEQY
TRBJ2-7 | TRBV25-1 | ASSMGISTGPSHYEQY
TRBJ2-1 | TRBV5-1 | ASSLDGTSFYEQF
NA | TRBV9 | ASSVEGQGVREQY
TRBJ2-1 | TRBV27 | ASSYQLAGGKYNEQF
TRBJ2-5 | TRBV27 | ASSSWGLAGRETQY
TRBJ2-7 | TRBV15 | ATGTVSYEQY